This TCR beta chain derives from a study of shared clonotypes between healthy human individuals. Study details: Each donor's CD4 naive and CD4 memory cells filled three plates apiece, CD8 naive two, and CD8 memory one. Study-wide results and limits: The naive CD4 repertoires of a handful of donors were compared, and around 5% of clonotypes were shared.

Per sorted-subset replicate PCR, input was 200 to 250 ng DNA, representing around 28,000 T cell genomes. Some clones are missing from TCRdb's copy, which holds only in-frame ones; the method was immunoSEQ multiplex PCR. The table records 2,100,000 or so clones, nearly 97% of them present only once. This clone has only one observation. Its antigen is not identified. Germline V gene sequence: CDR1 SGHVS, CDR2 FNYEAQ. The length of the CDR3 is 13 residues. V lost 5 bases to trimming and J lost 6 bases, with 10 bases between them. Sample: naive CD4+ T cells sorted from blood. The sample's subset: CD45RA+ positively selected. The rearrangement links TRBV7-6 to TRBJ2-2; no clear D. The sequence was collected from a young man in good health. DNA for the CDR3: TGTGCCAGCAGCGGACGTGTGGCCGGGGAGCTGTTTTTT. The encoded protein is CASSGRVAGELFF.